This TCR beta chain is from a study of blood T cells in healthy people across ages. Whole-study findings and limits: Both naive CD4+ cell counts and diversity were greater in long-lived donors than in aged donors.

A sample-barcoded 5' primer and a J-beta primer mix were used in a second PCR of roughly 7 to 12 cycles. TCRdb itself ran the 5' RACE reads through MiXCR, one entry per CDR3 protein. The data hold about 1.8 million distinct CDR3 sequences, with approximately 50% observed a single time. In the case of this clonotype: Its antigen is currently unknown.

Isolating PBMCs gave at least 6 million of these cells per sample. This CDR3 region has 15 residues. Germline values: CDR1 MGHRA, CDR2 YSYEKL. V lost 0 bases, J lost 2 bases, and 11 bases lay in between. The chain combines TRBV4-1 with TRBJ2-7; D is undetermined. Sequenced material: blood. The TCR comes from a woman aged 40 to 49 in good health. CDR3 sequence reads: CASSQEPGSAYEQYF. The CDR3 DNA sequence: TGCGCCAGCAGCCAAGAGCCGGGCAGCGCCTACGAGCAGTACTTC.